This T cell receptor (beta chain) was profiled in a study of cytomegalovirus exposure and HLA in healthy donors. Vbeta (60) and Jbeta (13) primers were used in the PCR. The protocol was immunoSEQ multiplex PCR, while the TCRdb copy is restricted to in-frame clones and leaves out a portion. In the table there are 120,000 or so clones, 60% to 85% of which are singletons. CDR3 size: 14 residues. The V gene end was trimmed by 6 bases and the J gene end by 6 bases; junction bases not matched to a gene: 7. CDR1 is SGHTA, CDR2 FQGTGA, per germline. Sequenced material: PBMCs. J is TRBJ1-2 and V is TRBV7-3; TRBD1 aligns across 10 bases. This sequence was found in a man younger than 45 in good health and CMV-seronegative. CDR3 loop: CASSRTGTGDGYTF. The CDR3 coding sequence is TGTGCCAGCAGTAGAACCGGGACAGGGGATGGCTACACCTTC.